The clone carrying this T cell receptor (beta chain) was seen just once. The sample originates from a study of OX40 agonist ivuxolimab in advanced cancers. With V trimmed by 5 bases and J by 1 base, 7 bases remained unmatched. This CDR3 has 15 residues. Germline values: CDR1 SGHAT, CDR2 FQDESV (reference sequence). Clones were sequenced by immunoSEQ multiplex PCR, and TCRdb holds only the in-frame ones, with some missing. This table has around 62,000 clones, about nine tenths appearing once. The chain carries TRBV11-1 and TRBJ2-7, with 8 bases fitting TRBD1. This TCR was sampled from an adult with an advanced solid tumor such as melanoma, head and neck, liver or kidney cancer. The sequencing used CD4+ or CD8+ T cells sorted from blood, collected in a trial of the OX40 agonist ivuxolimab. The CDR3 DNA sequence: TGTGCCAGCAGCCAGGCCAGGGGGCATTCCTACGAGCAGTACTTC. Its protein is CASSQARGHSYEQYF.